This T cell receptor (beta chain) was recorded in a study of T cell responses to AZD1222 COVID-19 vaccine. Regarding the study as a whole: Baseline seropositives among AZD1222 recipients totaled only five or six. Scientists sampled the repertoires only once the peak T cell response had passed.

Second-dose intervals of approximately 4 or approximately 12 weeks were pooled. In the case of this clone: Its antigen is not identified.

TCRdb's table, derived via immunoSEQ multiplex PCR, lists solely in-frame clones and lacks some. The repertoire holds about 27,000 clones, with over 80% as singletons. This CDR3 region has 17 residues. CDR1 is KGHSH, CDR2 LQKENI, per germline. V lost 2 bases and J lost 9; bases outside the gene matches: 12. The chain couples TRBV18 to TRBJ2-1, with 11 bases matching TRBD2. The sequence was collected from an adult who received the AZD1222 COVID-19 vaccine. The starting material was peripheral blood, obtained 28 days after the second AZD1222 dose. CDR3 protein: CASSPSRLLAGETEQFF. The DNA of the CDR3 is TGTGCCAGCTCACCAAGTAGGTTACTAGCGGGAGAGACTGAGCAGTTCTTC. Filled out from reference TRBV18 and TRBJ2-1, the complete variable domain reads NAGVMQNPRHLVRRRGQEARLRCSPMKGHSHVYWYRQLPEEGLKFMVYLQKENIIDESGMPKERFSAEFPKEGPSILRIQQVVRGDSAAYFCASSPSRLLAGETEQFFGPGTRLTVL.